This TCR beta chain was recovered during a study of prognosis after radiotherapy for stage I lung cancer. Across the study: Adenocarcinoma occurred in more than 10 patients and squamous cell carcinoma in 6 or 7.

This CDR3 region has 15 residues. Germline loops: CDR1 LGHDT, CDR2 YNNKEL (reference sequence). V gave up 0 bases and J gave up 7 bases, with 16 bases separating them. TCR beta CDR3 was amplified from genomic DNA by two-round multiplex PCR. Each TRBV and TRBJ gene had its own primer in the first PCR round. Universal primers went into the second round of PCR. TCRdb re-analysed the multiplex PCR reads in MiXCR, keeping a single row per CDR3 protein. The table shows some 28,000 distinct CDR3 sequences, with roughly 30% occurring only once. This clonotype came up many times. Sequencing was performed on PBMCs, taken before or after stereotactic body radiation therapy (not recorded which). The rearrangement links TRBV3-1 to TRBJ2-7, with no clear D. The source of this sequence is a donor older than 45 with non-small cell lung cancer. The CDR3 is CASSQEGDVWGEQYF. As DNA, the CDR3 is TGTGCCAGCAGCCAAGAAGGAGACGTATGGGGAGAGCAGTACTTC.